This T cell receptor (beta chain) was captured in a study of cytomegalovirus exposure and HLA in healthy donors. Whole-study results and caveats: The number of N-insertions in an Asian-associated ancestry cluster was reportedly below the roughly 670-donor mean in a later analysis. Researchers reported in a later analysis that a missense DCLRE1C variant was tied to TCR beta V- and J-gene trimming. Judged likely to be a sequencing artifact was a cluster of highly shared sequence variants.

Worth noting for this clone: The target antigen is unknown.

Trimming cost V 2 bases and J 9 bases, with 5 bases left between them. The germline CDR1 and CDR2 sequences are MNHEY and SVGAGI. CDR3 length: 11 amino acids. A multiplex PCR was run with 60 Vbeta primers and 13 Jbeta primers. Libraries were prepared by immunoSEQ multiplex PCR; TCRdb keeps only in-frame clonotypes and omits some of them. This sample has some 270,000 clones; about 80% occur once, and the top ten carry less than 0.4%. This TCR was sampled from a girl aged 2 to 9 in good health and CMV-seronegative. The sequenced sample was PBMCs. The chain is built from TRBV6-5 and TRBJ2-1; no firm D call. The CDR3 is CASSYQAEQFF. CDR3 coding DNA: TGTGCCAGCAGTTACCAGGCTGAGCAGTTCTTC.